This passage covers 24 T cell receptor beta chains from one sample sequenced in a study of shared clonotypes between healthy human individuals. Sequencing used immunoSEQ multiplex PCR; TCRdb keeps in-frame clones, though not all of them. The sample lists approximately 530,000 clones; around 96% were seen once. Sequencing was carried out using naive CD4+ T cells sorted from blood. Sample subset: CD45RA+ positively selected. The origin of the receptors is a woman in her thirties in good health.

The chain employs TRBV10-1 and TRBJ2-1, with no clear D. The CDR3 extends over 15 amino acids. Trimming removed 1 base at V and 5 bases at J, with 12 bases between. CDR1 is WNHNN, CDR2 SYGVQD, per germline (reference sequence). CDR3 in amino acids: CASSEYELQDNEQFF. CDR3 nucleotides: TGCGCCAGCAGTGAGTACGAACTTCAAGACAATGAGCAGTTCTTC.

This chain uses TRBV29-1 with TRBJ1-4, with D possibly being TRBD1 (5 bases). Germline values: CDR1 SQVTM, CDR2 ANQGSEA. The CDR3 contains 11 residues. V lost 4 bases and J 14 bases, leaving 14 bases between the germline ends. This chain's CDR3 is CSVALGVELFF. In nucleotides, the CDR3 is TGCAGCGTTGCTCTGGGGGTTGAGCTGTTTTTT.

Here the CDR3 reads CASSLGDQSFYEQYF. CDR3 nucleotide sequence: TGTGCCAGCAGCTTGGGGGACCAGTCCTTCTACGAGCAGTACTTC. V and J are TRBV5-6 and TRBJ2-5, with D perhaps matching TRBD1 or TRBD2 (5 bases each). TRBJ2-7 explains the end of the DNA better; the J call may be wrong. The germline V gene encodes CDR1 SGHDT and CDR2 YYEEEE. The CDR3 has 15 residues.

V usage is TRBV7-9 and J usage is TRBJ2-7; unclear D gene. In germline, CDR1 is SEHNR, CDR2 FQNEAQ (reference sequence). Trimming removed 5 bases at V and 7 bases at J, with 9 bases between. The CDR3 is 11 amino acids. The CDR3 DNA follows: TGTGCCAGCAGCCCCCACGGGGAGCAGTACTTC. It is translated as CASSPHGEQYF.

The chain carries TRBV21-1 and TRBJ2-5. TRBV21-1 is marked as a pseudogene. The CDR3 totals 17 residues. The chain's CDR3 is CASSNGGCEGKQETQYF. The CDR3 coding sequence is TGTGCCAGCAGCAATGGGGGTTGTGAAGGTAAACAAGAGACCCAGTACTTC.

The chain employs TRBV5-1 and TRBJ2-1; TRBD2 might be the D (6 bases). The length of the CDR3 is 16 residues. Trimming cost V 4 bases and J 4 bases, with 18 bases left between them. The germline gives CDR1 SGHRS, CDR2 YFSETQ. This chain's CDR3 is CASSGTGEVVYNEQFF. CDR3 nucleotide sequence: TGCGCCAGCAGCGGAACGGGAGAGGTCGTATACAATGAGCAGTTCTTC.

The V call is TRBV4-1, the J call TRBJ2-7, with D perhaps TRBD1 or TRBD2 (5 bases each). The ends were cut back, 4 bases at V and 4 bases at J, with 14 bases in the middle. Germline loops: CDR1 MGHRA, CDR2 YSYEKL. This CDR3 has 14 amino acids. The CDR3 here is CASSRIVGEYEQYF. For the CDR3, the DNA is TGCGCCAGCAGCCGGATAGTAGGGGAGTACGAGCAGTACTTC.

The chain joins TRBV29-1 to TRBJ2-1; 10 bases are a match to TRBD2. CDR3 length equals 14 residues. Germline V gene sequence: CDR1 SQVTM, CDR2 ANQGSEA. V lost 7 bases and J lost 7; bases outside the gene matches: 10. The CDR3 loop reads CSGDLAGAGNEQFF. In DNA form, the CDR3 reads TGCAGCGGCGACCTAGCGGGAGCAGGAAATGAGCAGTTCTTC.

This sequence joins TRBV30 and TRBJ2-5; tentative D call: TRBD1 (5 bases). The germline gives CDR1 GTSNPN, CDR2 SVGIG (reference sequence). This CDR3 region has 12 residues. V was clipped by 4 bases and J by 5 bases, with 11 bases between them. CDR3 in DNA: TGTGCCTGGACTGGGGCATGGGAGACCCAGTACTTC. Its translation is CAWTGAWETQYF.

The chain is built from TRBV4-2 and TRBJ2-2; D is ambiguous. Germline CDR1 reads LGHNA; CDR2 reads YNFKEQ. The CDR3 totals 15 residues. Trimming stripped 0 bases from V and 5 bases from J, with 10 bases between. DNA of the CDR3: TGTGCCAGCAGCCAAGAAGTACGGAAAACCGGGGAGCTGTTTTTT. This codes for CASSQEVRKTGELFF.

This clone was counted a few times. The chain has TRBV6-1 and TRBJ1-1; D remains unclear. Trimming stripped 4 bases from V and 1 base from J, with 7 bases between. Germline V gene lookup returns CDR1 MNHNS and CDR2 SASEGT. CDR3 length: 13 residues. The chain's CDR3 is CASSVRENTEAFF. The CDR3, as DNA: TGTGCCAGCAGTGTGCGGGAGAACACTGAAGCTTTCTTT.

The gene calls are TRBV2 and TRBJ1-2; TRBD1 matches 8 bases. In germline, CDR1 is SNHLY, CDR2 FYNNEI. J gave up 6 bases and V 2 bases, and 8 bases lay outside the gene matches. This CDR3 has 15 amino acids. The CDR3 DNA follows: TGTGCCAGCAGTGAACAAGGACAGGGAGAGGATGGCTACACCTTC. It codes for CASSEQGQGEDGYTF. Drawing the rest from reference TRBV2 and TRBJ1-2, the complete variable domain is EPEVTQTPSHQVTQMGQEVILRCVPISNHLYFYWYRQILGQKVEFLVSFYNNEISEKSEIFDDQFSVERPDGSNFTLKIRSTKLEDSAMYFCASSEQGQGEDGYTFGSGTRLTVV.

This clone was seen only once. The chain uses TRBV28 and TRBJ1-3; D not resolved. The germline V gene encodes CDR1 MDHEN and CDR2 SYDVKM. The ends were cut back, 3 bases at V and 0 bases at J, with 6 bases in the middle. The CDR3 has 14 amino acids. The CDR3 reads CASSFVPSGNTIYF. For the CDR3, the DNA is TGTGCCAGCAGTTTCGTACCCTCTGGAAACACCATATATTTT.

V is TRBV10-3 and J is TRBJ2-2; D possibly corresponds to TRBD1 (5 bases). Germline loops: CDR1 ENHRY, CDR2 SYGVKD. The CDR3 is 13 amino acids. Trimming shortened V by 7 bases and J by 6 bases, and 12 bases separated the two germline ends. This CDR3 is CAINLRESGELFF. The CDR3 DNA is TGTGCCATCAACCTCAGGGAATCCGGGGAGCTGTTTTTT.

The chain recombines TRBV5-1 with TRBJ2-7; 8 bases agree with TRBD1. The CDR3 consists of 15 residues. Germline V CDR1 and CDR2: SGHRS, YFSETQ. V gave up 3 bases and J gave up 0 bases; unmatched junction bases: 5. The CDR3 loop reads CASSSRQGSSYEQYF. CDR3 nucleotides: TGCGCCAGCAGCTCCAGACAGGGGTCCTCCTACGAGCAGTACTTC.

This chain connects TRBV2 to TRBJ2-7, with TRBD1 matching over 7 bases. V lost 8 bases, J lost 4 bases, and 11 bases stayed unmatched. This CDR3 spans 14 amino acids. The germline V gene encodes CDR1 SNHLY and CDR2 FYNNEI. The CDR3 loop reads CASLHGQVRYEQYF. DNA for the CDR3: TGTGCCAGCCTTCATGGACAGGTGCGTTACGAGCAGTACTTC. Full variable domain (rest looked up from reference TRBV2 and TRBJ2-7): EPEVTQTPSHQVTQMGQEVILRCVPISNHLYFYWYRQILGQKVEFLVSFYNNEISEKSEIFDDQFSVERPDGSNFTLKIRSTKLEDSAMYFCASLHGQVRYEQYFGPGTRLTVT.

The CDR3 protein is CASTHRPTETQYF. DNA of the CDR3: TGTGCCAGCACACATAGACCCACGGAGACCCAGTACTTC. J is TRBJ2-5 and V is TRBV2; unclear D gene. Deletions cut 7 bases from V and 5 bases from J, with 14 bases between. The CDR3 covers 13 residues. CDR1 is SNHLY and CDR2 is FYNNEI in the germline V gene.

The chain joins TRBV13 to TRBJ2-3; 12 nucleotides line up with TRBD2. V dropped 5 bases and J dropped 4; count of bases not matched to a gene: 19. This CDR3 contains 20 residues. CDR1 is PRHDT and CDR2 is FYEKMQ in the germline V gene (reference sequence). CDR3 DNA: TGTGCCAGCAGCCTACGGGCTAGCGGGAGGGCTATGGGGTCCGCAGATACGCAGTATTTT. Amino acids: CASSLRASGRAMGSADTQYF.

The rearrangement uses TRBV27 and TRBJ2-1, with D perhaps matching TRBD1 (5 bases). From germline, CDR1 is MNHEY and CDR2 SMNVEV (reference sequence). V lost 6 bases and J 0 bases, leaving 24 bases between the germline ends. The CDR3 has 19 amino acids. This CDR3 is CASSFGGRVPFVSYNEQFF. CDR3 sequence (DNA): TGTGCCAGCAGCTTCGGTGGCAGGGTACCTTTCGTCTCCTACAATGAGCAGTTCTTC.

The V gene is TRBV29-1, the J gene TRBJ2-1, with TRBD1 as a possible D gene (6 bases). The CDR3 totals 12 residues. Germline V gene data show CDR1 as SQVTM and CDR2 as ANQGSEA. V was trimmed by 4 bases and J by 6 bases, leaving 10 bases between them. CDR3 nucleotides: TGCAGCGTTGTGACAGGTTCCAATGAGCAGTTCTTC. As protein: CSVVTGSNEQFF.

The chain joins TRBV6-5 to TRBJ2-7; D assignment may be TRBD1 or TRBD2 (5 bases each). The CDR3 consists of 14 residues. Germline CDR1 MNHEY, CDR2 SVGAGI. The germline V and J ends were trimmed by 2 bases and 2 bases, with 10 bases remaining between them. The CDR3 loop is CASSYGEGPYEQYF. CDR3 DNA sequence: TGTGCCAGCAGTTACGGAGAGGGACCCTACGAGCAGTACTTC.

DNA of the CDR3: TGTGCCAGCAGTTTTAGCAGGGTCCATCTCTACGAGCAGTACTTC. This translates into CASSFSRVHLYEQYF. This chain links TRBV28 with TRBJ2-7, with D possibly being TRBD1 (5 bases). This CDR3 has 15 amino acids. Per the germline V gene, CDR1 is MDHEN and CDR2 is SYDVKM. Trimming removed 3 bases at V and 3 bases at J, with 15 bases between. The full variable domain, rest sourced from reference TRBV28 and TRBJ2-7, is DVKVTQSSRYLVKRTGEKVFLECVQDMDHENMFWYRQDPGLGLRLIYFSYDVKMKEKGDIPEGYSVSREKKERFSLILESASTNQTSMYLCASSFSRVHLYEQYFGPGTRLTVT.

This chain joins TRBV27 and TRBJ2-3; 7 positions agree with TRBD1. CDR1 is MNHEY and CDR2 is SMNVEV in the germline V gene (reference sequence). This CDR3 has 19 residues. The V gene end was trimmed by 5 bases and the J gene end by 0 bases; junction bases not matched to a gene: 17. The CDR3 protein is CASSLTPPRQTGSTDTQYF. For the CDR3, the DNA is TGTGCCAGCAGTCTCACGCCGCCCAGACAGACAGGGAGCACAGATACGCAGTATTTT.

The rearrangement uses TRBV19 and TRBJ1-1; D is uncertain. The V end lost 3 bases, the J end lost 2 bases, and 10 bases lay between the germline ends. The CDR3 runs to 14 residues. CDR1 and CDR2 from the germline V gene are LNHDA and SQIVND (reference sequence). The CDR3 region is CASSILETNTEAFF. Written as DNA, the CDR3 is TGTGCCAGTAGTATCTTGGAGACAAACACTGAAGCTTTCTTT.